This T cell receptor (beta chain) was recorded in a study of blood T cell repertoires in COVID-19. About the study: Nucleic acid was either cDNA or gDNA, and it came from T cells, B-cell-depleted T cells, or PBMCs.

The CDR3 has 13 amino acids. The germline V and J ends were trimmed by 4 bases and 6 bases, with 15 bases remaining between them. The V gene's germline CDR1 is GTSNPN and CDR2 SVGIG (reference sequence). In its sample, this clone was seen a few times. Per the authors' pipeline: Using reference gene primer amplification, nucleated cell counts were estimated. The table came from immunoSEQ multiplex PCR; TCRdb's copy has only in-frame clones and leaves some out. V, J and clone size were drawn from that table, and D and trimming were deduced from the DNA. The data contain 270,000 or so clones, around 83% of them singletons.

The chain couples TRBV30 to TRBJ1-2; perhaps TRBD1 as D (6 bases). The sequenced sample was PBMCs or T cells enriched from blood (not recorded which). The receptor was derived from a woman aged 45-60 years who had been exposed to COVID-19. Here the CDR3 reads CAWNRGGGHGYTF. Written as DNA, the CDR3 is TGTGCCTGGAACCGGGGAGGGGGTCATGGCTACACCTTC.